What follows are 32 T cell receptor beta chains derived from one specimen sequenced in a study of T-cell reconstitution after alpha-beta-depleted transplantation in children. Preparation of the TCRbeta library was carried out with unique molecular identifiers. TCRdb re-analysed the PCR reads in MiXCR, keeping a single row per CDR3 protein. The table has around 78,000 distinct CDR3 sequences, 7.3% seen once; the top ten hold less than 3%. Sequences were derived from PBMCs from the stem cell graft donor, sampled from the stem cell graft. These receptors were obtained from a human donor who donated a stem cell graft to a child with acute lymphoblastic leukemia.

This clonotype was seen a few times. The chain couples TRBV27 to TRBJ2-2, with 10 bases lining up with TRBD2. The germline V gene encodes CDR1 MNHEY and CDR2 SMNVEV (reference sequence). This CDR3 is built from 17 residues. The V and J ends lost 5 bases and 6 bases, in that order; junction bases with no gene match: 12. CDR3 in amino acids: CASSPHRLAGDAGELFF. The CDR3 DNA reads as TGTGCCAGCAGTCCACACAGACTAGCGGGTGACGCCGGGGAGCTGTTTTTT.

This clonotype was picked up many times. J is TRBJ2-1 and V is TRBV4-1; 10 bases match TRBD1. CDR3 length: 17 amino acids. CDR1 is MGHRA, CDR2 YSYEKL, per germline. The ends lost 7 bases at V and 0 bases at J; junction bases unmatched: 9. The CDR3 region has the DNA TGCGCCAGCAAAATACGACAGGGGGCGAGCTCCTACAATGAGCAGTTCTTC. Amino acids: CASKIRQGASSYNEQFF.

This clonotype was observed at least ten times. This sequence joins TRBV25-1 and TRBJ1-2; no reliable D call. Germline CDR1 and CDR2: MGHDK and SYGVNS. CDR3 size: 12 residues. Trimming took 2 bases from V and 5 from J, leaving 6 bases between them. The CDR3 spells CASSEERYGYTF. The CDR3 coding sequence is TGTGCCAGCAGTGAAGAGCGATATGGCTACACCTTC.

This clonotype was picked up many times. This chain joins TRBV2 and TRBJ1-1, with no clear D. Germline V gene sequence: CDR1 SNHLY, CDR2 FYNNEI. The CDR3 extends over 14 amino acids. The V and J ends lost 1 base and 4 bases respectively, with 10 bases between them. The CDR3 spells CASSEGTASTEAFF. The CDR3 nucleotides are TGTGCCAGCAGTGAAGGGACTGCGAGCACTGAAGCTTTCTTT.

The rearrangement uses TRBV5-3 and TRBJ1-1; D remains unclear. TRBV5-3 is an open reading frame, and its role is uncertain. V was pared by 9 bases and J by 3 bases, with 15 bases between. The CDR3 consists of 13 residues. In DNA form, the CDR3 reads TGTGCCATGAGCTCCGGGGAGTACACTGAAGCTTTCTTT. This sequence encodes CAMSSGEYTEAFF.

In this sample, this clonotype turned up many times. The chain uses TRBV7-2 and TRBJ1-1, with 7 bases lining up with TRBD1. After removal of 5 bases from V and 1 base from J, the junction contained 10 bases not matched to a gene. The CDR3 sequence is 16 residues long. Germline lookup yields CDR1 SGHTA and CDR2 FQGNSA. In DNA form, the CDR3 reads TGTGCCAGCAGCCCCCCAGGGGGAGGTACGAACACTGAAGCTTTCTTT. Translation gives CASSPPGGGTNTEAFF.

V usage is TRBV24-1 and J usage is TRBJ2-4; D call uncertain. With 9 bases removed from V and 5 bases from J, the gap between germline ends came to 7 bases. The germline gives CDR1 KGHDR, CDR2 SFDVKD. The CDR3 is made up of 11 amino acids. The CDR3 bases are TGTGCCACCTCCAAGGAAAACATTCAGTACTTC. Its translation is CATSKENIQYF.

The chain is built from TRBV12-3 or TRBV12-4 and TRBJ1-2, with 8 bases that match TRBD1. The CDR3 spans 13 residues. The trim removed 3 bases at V and 8 bases at J, leaving 5 bases unmatched. The CDR3 DNA sequence: TGTGCCAGCAGTTTCGGACAGGGAAGAGGCTACACCTTC. Protein sequence: CASSFGQGRGYTF.

There are a few counts of this clonotype. V and J are TRBV19 and TRBJ1-5, with a tentative D call TRBD1 (5 bases). Germline V CDR1 and CDR2: LNHDA, SQIVND (reference sequence). Trimming pared 5 bases from V and 7 bases from J, leaving 12 bases between. There are 13 residues in the CDR3. CDR3 in DNA: TGTGCCAGTAGTTGGCAGGGTGGCCAGCCCCAGCATTTT. Translation: CASSWQGGQPQHF.

In DNA, the CDR3 is TGTGCCAGCGGGCGTTGGGCCGAGGATACGCAGTATTTT. Amino acids: CASGRWAEDTQYF. This chain joins TRBV2 and TRBJ2-3; no definite D call. Trimming removed 8 bases from V and 6 bases from J, with 15 bases in between. The CDR3 runs to 13 residues. The germline CDR1 and CDR2 sequences are SNHLY and FYNNEI. Filled out from reference TRBV2 and TRBJ2-3, the complete variable domain reads EPEVTQTPSHQVTQMGQEVILRCVPISNHLYFYWYRQILGQKVEFLVSFYNNEISEKSEIFDDQFSVERPDGSNFTLKIRSTKLEDSAMYFCASGRWAEDTQYFGPGTRLTVL.

The chain combines TRBV7-2 with TRBJ2-5; D tentatively fits TRBD1 or TRBD2 (6 bases each). Germline V lookup: CDR1 SGHTA, CDR2 FQGNSA. V was shortened by 3 bases and J by 5 bases, with 10 bases between the two germline ends. The CDR3 runs to 13 residues. The CDR3 nucleotides are TGTGCCAGCAGCTTTAGGAGGGGGGAGACCCAGTACTTC. This encodes CASSFRRGETQYF.

This clonotype has ten or more counts. V is TRBV20-1 and J is TRBJ1-5, with D possibly TRBD1 on 5 matching bases. Trimming took off 6 bases at V and 0 bases at J, with 12 bases between the two ends. Germline V gene data show CDR1 as DFQATT and CDR2 as SNEGSKA (reference sequence). The CDR3 loop spans 14 amino acids. The CDR3 spells CSAIWGDSNQPQHF. CDR3 sequence (DNA): TGCAGTGCGATATGGGGGGATAGCAATCAGCCCCAGCATTTT.

The rearrangement joins TRBV5-5 to TRBJ2-1; D gene unclear. CDR3 length: 12 residues. Germline V CDR1 and CDR2: SGHKS, YYEKEE (reference sequence). Trimming shortened V by 0 bases and J by 6 bases, and 4 bases separated the two germline ends. The CDR3 loop is CASSLASNEQFF. The DNA of the CDR3 is TGTGCCAGCAGCTTGGCCAGCAATGAGCAGTTCTTC.

This clonotype was detected many times. This chain links TRBV29-1 with TRBJ2-3; possibly TRBD1 for D (6 bases). V shed 6 bases and J shed 4 bases, with 17 bases lying between them. This CDR3 is built from 14 residues. Germline V gene lookup returns CDR1 SQVTM and CDR2 ANQGSEA. CDR3 nucleotides: TGCAGCGTGCCGCCTGGACAGACACCAGATACGCAGTATTTT. It translates to CSVPPGQTPDTQYF.

This clonotype has a count of ten or more. The V gene is TRBV28, the J gene TRBJ1-2; D remains unclear. This CDR3 has 12 amino acids. V dropped 2 bases and J dropped 2 bases, with 3 bases sitting between them. In germline, CDR1 is MDHEN, CDR2 SYDVKM. The CDR3 region has the DNA TGTGCCAGCAGTTTAGACAACTATGGCTACACCTTC. This codes for CASSLDNYGYTF.

This clonotype turned up a few times. The chain has TRBV2 and TRBJ2-2; the D is unclear. Germline V gene sequence: CDR1 SNHLY, CDR2 FYNNEI. The CDR3 spans 11 residues. V was clipped by 7 bases and J by 6 bases, with 6 bases between them. Here the CDR3 DNA reads TGTGCCAGCAAAGACGCCGGGGAGCTGTTTTTT. Translated: CASKDAGELFF.

This clonotype has only a few counts. The junction shows a germline mismatch at one end, possibly a read error. The gene calls are TRBV6-6 and TRBJ1-1; unclear D gene. The CDR3 is made up of 11 amino acids. From germline, CDR1 is MNHNY and CDR2 SVGAGI (reference sequence). CDR3 nucleotides: TGTGCCATCAGTCGGACTGTTGAAGCTTTCTTT. Amino acid sequence: CAISRTVEAFF.

This sequence joins TRBV12-1 and TRBJ2-7; the table's D gene call, TRBD2, was not cross checked with the DNA. TRBV12-1 has pseudogene status. CDR3 size: 13 residues. The CDR3 bases are TGTGCCAGCACCTGGGGAGGGTTAGGCGAGCAGTACTTC. Translating gives CASTWGGLGEQYF.

This clonotype was recorded at least ten times. This sequence joins TRBV18 and TRBJ2-5; no definite D call. CDR3 length: 12 residues. Germline V CDR1 and CDR2: KGHSH, LQKENI. V lost 5 bases and J lost 0, with 4 bases in between. The CDR3 spells CASSVYQETQYF. In DNA form, the CDR3 reads TGTGCCAGCTCAGTGTACCAAGAGACCCAGTACTTC.

This clonotype came up many times. V and J are TRBV9 and TRBJ2-3; D is undetermined. Germline lookup yields CDR1 SGDLS and CDR2 YYNGEE. This CDR3 has 16 amino acids. Between the trimmed V and J ends, which lost 0 bases and 5 bases, there was a span of 16 bases. CDR3 protein: CASSVGGSRMLDTQYF. The CDR3 DNA reads as TGTGCCAGCAGCGTAGGCGGTAGCCGGATGTTAGATACGCAGTATTTT.

Concerning this clonotype: Mismatch with germline at one junction end may stem from a read error. The CDR3 DNA sequence: TGTACCAGCTGTTTAGCCGGGCCGGGACAATACAACTATGGCTACACCTTC. Translated, it gives CTSCLAGPGQYNYGYTF. The chain uses TRBV2 and TRBJ1-2; tentatively, D is TRBD1 (6 bases). The CDR3 is 17 residues long. Germline lookup yields CDR1 SNHLY and CDR2 FYNNEI.

V and J are TRBV2 and TRBJ1-2; D ambiguous. This CDR3 comprises 12 residues. Looked up from germline, CDR1 is SNHLY and CDR2 is FYNNEI. V was shortened by 0 bases and J by 8 bases, with 7 bases between the two germline ends. The CDR3 sequence: CASSEADTGYTF. The CDR3 nucleotides read TGTGCCAGCAGTGAAGCCGACACGGGCTACACCTTC.

This clonotype was counted at least ten times. The rearrangement links TRBV27 to TRBJ2-4; D ambiguous. Germline V gene data show CDR1 as MNHEY and CDR2 as SMNVEV (reference sequence). The V end was cut by 3 bases, the J end by 0 bases, with 12 bases between. The CDR3 has 16 amino acids. The CDR3 loop is CASSFAKHLAKNIQYF. CDR3 sequence (DNA): TGTGCCAGCAGTTTCGCCAAACACTTAGCCAAAAACATTCAGTACTTC.

In its sample, this clonotype was seen many times. The chain carries TRBV5-5 and TRBJ2-1; D is unresolved. CDR3 length: 12 amino acids. Germline V gene sequence: CDR1 SGHKS, CDR2 YYEKEE (reference sequence). V was pared by 0 bases and J by 8 bases, with 6 bases between. CDR3 in DNA: TGTGCCAGCAGCTTGGGTGGGGATGAGCAGTTCTTC. This encodes CASSLGGDEQFF.

This clonotype has ten or more counts. CDR3 region: CASSPITGANTEAFF. The CDR3 nucleotides are TGTGCCAGCAGCCCCATAACAGGGGCAAACACTGAAGCTTTCTTT. The chain joins TRBV3-1 to TRBJ1-1; 7 nucleotides align to TRBD1. CDR3 length: 15 residues. Unmatched junction bases numbered 7, after V lost 4 bases and J lost 2 bases. CDR1 is LGHDT and CDR2 is YNNKEL in the germline V gene (reference sequence).

This chain links TRBV20-1 with TRBJ2-7; D not resolved. The CDR3 has 13 amino acids. V lost 6 bases, J lost 5 bases, and 17 bases lay in between. Germline-derived CDR1 and CDR2 are DFQATT and SNEGSKA (reference sequence). CDR3 sequence: CSAPPDLRNEQYF. The CDR3 nucleotides read TGCAGTGCCCCCCCGGACCTTAGAAACGAGCAGTACTTC.

In this sample, this clonotype turned up many times. The chain employs TRBV5-1 and TRBJ2-5, with 7 positions matching TRBD2. The junction had 5 bases not matched to a gene; V was cut back by 4 bases and J by 2 bases. CDR1 SGHRS and CDR2 YFSETQ come from the germline V gene. This CDR3 spans 14 amino acids. CDR3 residues: CASSPGGLQETQYF. The CDR3 DNA follows: TGCGCCAGCAGCCCGGGGGGTTTACAAGAGACCCAGTACTTC.

The sample holds many counts of this clonotype. V usage is TRBV5-5 and J usage is TRBJ1-1; 8 positions match TRBD1. The V gene's germline CDR1 is SGHKS and CDR2 YYEKEE (reference sequence). Germline trimming cut 4 bases from V and 1 base from J; bases unmatched to any gene: 6. This CDR3 spans 15 amino acids. The CDR3 loop is CASSITGGKNTEAFF. CDR3 nucleotides: TGTGCCAGCAGCATCACAGGGGGAAAGAACACTGAAGCTTTCTTT.

This clonotype was counted at least ten times. The genes are TRBV2 and TRBJ1-5, with a tentative D call TRBD1 (6 bases). Germline loops: CDR1 SNHLY, CDR2 FYNNEI. V lost 4 bases, J lost 1 base, and 14 bases lay in between. This CDR3 is built from 16 residues. The CDR3 region has the DNA TGTGCCAGCAGTGTAGCCGGGACACACAGCAATCAGCCCCAGCATTTT. It yields the protein CASSVAGTHSNQPQHF.

This clonotype was recorded at least ten times. This chain joins TRBV7-3 and TRBJ2-4; 10 bases are shared with TRBD1. The V gene end was trimmed by 5 bases and the J gene end by 8 bases; junction bases not matched to a gene: 3. The CDR3 has 13 residues. Germline loops: CDR1 SGHTA, CDR2 FQGTGA. CDR3 protein: CASSLDRGHIQYF. The CDR3 coding sequence is TGTGCCAGCAGCCTCGACAGGGGGCACATTCAGTACTTC. Supplemented by reference TRBV7-3 and TRBJ2-4, the full variable domain reads GAGVSQTPSNKVTEKGKYVELRCDPISGHTALYWYRQSLGQGPEFLIYFQGTGAADDSGLPNDRFFAVRPEGSVSTLKIQRTERGDSAVYLCASSLDRGHIQYFGAGTRLSVL.

The table lists this clonotype with many counts. This chain uses TRBV12-3 or TRBV12-4 with TRBJ1-3; no reliable D call. V dropped 1 base and J dropped 3 bases, with 7 bases sitting between them. This CDR3 has 14 residues. Written as DNA, the CDR3 is TGTGCCAGCAGTTTAGAGGACCTTGGAAACACCATATATTTT. Protein sequence: CASSLEDLGNTIYF.

This clonotype was counted at least ten times. The chain carries TRBV5-1 and TRBJ2-5; no firm D call. V shed 2 bases and J shed 4 bases, with 3 bases lying between them. This CDR3 comprises 11 residues. Germline CDR1 SGHRS, CDR2 YFSETQ. The CDR3 sequence is CASSFLETQYF. CDR3 coding DNA: TGCGCCAGCAGCTTTCTAGAGACCCAGTACTTC.